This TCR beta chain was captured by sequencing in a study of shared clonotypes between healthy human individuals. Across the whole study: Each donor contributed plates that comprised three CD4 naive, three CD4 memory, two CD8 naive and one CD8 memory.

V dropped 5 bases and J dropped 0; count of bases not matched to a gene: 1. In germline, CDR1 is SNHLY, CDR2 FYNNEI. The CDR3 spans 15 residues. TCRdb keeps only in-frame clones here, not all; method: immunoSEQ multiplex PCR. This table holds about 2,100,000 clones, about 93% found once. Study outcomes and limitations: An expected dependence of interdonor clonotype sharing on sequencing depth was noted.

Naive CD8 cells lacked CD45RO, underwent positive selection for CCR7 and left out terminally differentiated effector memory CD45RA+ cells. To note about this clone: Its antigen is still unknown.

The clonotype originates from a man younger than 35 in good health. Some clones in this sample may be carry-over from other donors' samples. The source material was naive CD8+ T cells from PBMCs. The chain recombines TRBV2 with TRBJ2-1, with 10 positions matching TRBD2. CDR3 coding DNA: TGTGCCAGCAGTCCTAGCGGGAGCTCCTACAATGAGCAGTTCTTC. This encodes CASSPSGSSYNEQFF.